This passage covers 26 T cell receptor beta chains from one sample sequenced in a study of glioma-infiltrating T cells after dendritic cell vaccination. Profiling relied on immunoSEQ multiplex PCR, and the TCRdb table lists in-frame clones only, not all of them. There are about 92,000 clones in the sample; 85% to 90% occur only once, and 15% to 17% lies in the top ten. This sample comprised blood, obtained before dendritic cell vaccination. These receptors originate from a human donor with glioblastoma.

The V and J genes are TRBV28 and TRBJ1-5; 7 bases line up with TRBD1. V lost 3 bases to trimming and J lost 0 bases; unmatched junction nucleotides: 2. The CDR3 has 15 residues. Per germline, CDR1 MDHEN and CDR2 SYDVKM. Here the CDR3 reads CASSFPGGSNQPQHF. The CDR3, as DNA: TGTGCCAGCAGTTTCCCAGGGGGTAGCAATCAGCCCCAGCATTTT. Based on the CDR3 plus reference TRBV28 and TRBJ1-5, the full variable domain is DVKVTQSSRYLVKRTGEKVFLECVQDMDHENMFWYRQDPGLGLRLIYFSYDVKMKEKGDIPEGYSVSREKKERFSLILESASTNQTSMYLCASSFPGGSNQPQHFGDGTRLSIL.

CDR3 coding DNA: TGTGCCGGATGCAGGGGGCTAGGTCAGCCCCAGCATTTT. Amino acid sequence: CAGCRGLGQPQHF. The chain joins TRBV2 to TRBJ1-5; 8 nucleotides agree with TRBD1. V was pared by 11 bases and J by 6 bases, with 9 bases of the junction left unmatched. This CDR3 contains 13 residues. The germline CDR1 and CDR2 sequences are SNHLY and FYNNEI.

The genes are TRBV12-5 and TRBJ2-3, with TRBD1 as a possible D gene (5 bases). Trimming stripped 6 bases from V and 5 bases from J, with 9 bases between. The CDR3 length is 12 residues. Germline V gene sequence: CDR1 LGHNT, CDR2 FRNRAP. The CDR3 bases are TGTGCTAGTGGGTTCAGGGAAGATACGCAGTATTTT. It encodes CASGFREDTQYF.

This chain connects TRBV28 to TRBJ2-1; possible D gene TRBD2, 5 bases. CDR1 is MDHEN, CDR2 SYDVKM, per germline. With 5 bases removed from V and 5 bases from J, the gap between germline ends came to 10 bases. This CDR3 has 13 residues. The CDR3 DNA reads TGTGCCAGCAGTCCGAGGCGGGACAATGAGCAGTTCTTC. Protein product: CASSPRRDNEQFF.

As to this clone: The junction and the germline gene differ at one end; a read error may be behind it. This rearrangement joins TRBV7-3 to TRBJ1-6; D uncertain. Germline V gene lookup returns CDR1 SGHTA and CDR2 FQGTGA. The CDR3 is made up of 13 amino acids. The CDR3 DNA follows: TGTGCCAGCAGCCTAACTAGGGAGTCACCCCTCCACTTT. It encodes CASSLTRESPLHF.

Points on this clone: Other DNA sequences in the sample encode the same CDR3. The chain's CDR3 is CASSPYNEQFF. CDR3 DNA sequence: TGTGCCAGCAGCCCATACAATGAGCAGTTCTTC. The chain uses TRBV28 and TRBJ2-1; D is ambiguous. V lost 6 bases, J lost 4 bases, and 4 bases lay in between. Per the germline V gene, CDR1 is MDHEN and CDR2 is SYDVKM. This CDR3 comprises 11 residues.

This clone has a single count. The J gene is TRBJ2-5, the V gene TRBV28, with TRBD1 matching 7 bases. The CDR3 runs to 15 residues. After removal of 6 bases from V and 1 base from J, the junction contained 8 bases not matched to a gene. CDR1 is MDHEN, CDR2 SYDVKM, per germline. For the CDR3, the DNA is TGTGCCAGCAGGTCCCTGGCAGGGGGCCAAGAGACCCAGTACTTC. Translating gives CASRSLAGGQETQYF. Full variable domain (missing parts from reference TRBV28 and TRBJ2-5): DVKVTQSSRYLVKRTGEKVFLECVQDMDHENMFWYRQDPGLGLRLIYFSYDVKMKEKGDIPEGYSVSREKKERFSLILESASTNQTSMYLCASRSLAGGQETQYFGPGTRLLVL.

The rearrangement uses TRBV27 and TRBJ1-2; perhaps TRBD1 as D (5 bases). V lost 6 bases and J 2 bases, leaving 16 bases between the germline ends. CDR1 MNHEY and CDR2 SMNVEV come from the germline V gene (reference sequence). The CDR3 contains 15 residues. CDR3 in DNA: TGTGCCAGCAGCCATCAGGGTTTGTCCAACTATGGCTACACCTTC. The encoded protein is CASSHQGLSNYGYTF.

This clone was counted once. This chain joins TRBV7-2 and TRBJ1-2, with 9 bases identical to TRBD1. Looked up from germline, CDR1 is SGHTA and CDR2 is FQGNSA. The CDR3 spans 16 residues. J was trimmed by 5 bases and V by 5 bases; bases with no gene match: 12. The CDR3 DNA sequence: TGTGCCAGCAGCCAACAGGGGGCGCTGGGGCGATATGGCTACACCTTC. Protein: CASSQQGALGRYGYTF.

The V call is TRBV5-1, the J call TRBJ1-1; 7 positions match TRBD1. Germline trimming cut 6 bases from V and 4 bases from J; bases unmatched to any gene: 9. This CDR3 region has 14 residues. Germline V gene lookup returns CDR1 SGHRS and CDR2 YFSETQ. This CDR3 reads CASTYRGVGTEAFF. The CDR3 DNA reads as TGCGCCAGCACGTACAGGGGTGTAGGCACTGAAGCTTTCTTT. Together with reference TRBV5-1 and TRBJ1-1, the CDR3 gives the full variable domain: KAGVTQTPRYLIKTRGQQVTLSCSPISGHRSVSWYQQTPGQGLQFLFEYFSETQRNKGNFPGRFSGRQFSNSRSEMNVSTLELGDSALYLCASTYRGVGTEAFFGQGTRLTVV.

The chain carries TRBV7-2 and TRBJ1-2; no firm D call. Germline CDR1 SGHTA, CDR2 FQGNSA. The V and J ends lost 5 bases and 6 bases respectively, with 25 bases between them. This CDR3 contains 17 residues. The CDR3 nucleotides are TGTGCCAGCAGCCCCAGTGCGTACGGAGTGATCGGGGATGGCTACACCTTC. It is translated as CASSPSAYGVIGDGYTF. Full variable domain (missing parts from reference TRBV7-2 and TRBJ1-2): GAGVSQSPSNKVTEKGKDVELRCDPISGHTALYWYRQSLGQGLEFLIYFQGNSAPDKSGLPSDRFSAERTGGSVSTLTIQRTQQEDSAVYLCASSPSAYGVIGDGYTFGSGTRLTVV.

The V gene is TRBV2, the J gene TRBJ1-2, with unresolved D. V was trimmed by 6 bases and J by 7 bases, leaving 24 bases between them. Germline V lookup: CDR1 SNHLY, CDR2 FYNNEI. CDR3 length: 16 residues. The CDR3 DNA reads TGTGCCAGCAGCGACCTCGCGCGGACCCTCGGAGGTGGCTACACCTTC. This sequence encodes CASSDLARTLGGGYTF.

The V call is TRBV5-4, the J call TRBJ2-5; D may be TRBD2 (6 bases). The ends were cut back, 4 bases at V and 4 bases at J, with 11 bases in the middle. Per germline, CDR1 SGHNT and CDR2 YYREEE (reference sequence). CDR3 length equals 13 residues. CDR3 DNA: TGTGCCAGCAGCCCCCCGGAGGGAGAGACCCAGTACTTC. Translation: CASSPPEGETQYF.

J is TRBJ2-5 and V is TRBV10-3; 10 bases match TRBD2. From germline, CDR1 is ENHRY and CDR2 SYGVKD. J lost 3 bases, V lost 3 bases, and 10 bases had no gene match. This CDR3 comprises 17 residues. The CDR3 region is CAISEWASGGGKETQYF. CDR3 DNA: TGTGCCATCAGTGAATGGGCTAGCGGGGGAGGCAAAGAGACCCAGTACTTC.

The chain carries TRBV29-1 and TRBJ2-7; 10 bases fit TRBD1. Per germline, CDR1 SQVTM and CDR2 ANQGSEA. CDR3 size: 16 residues. V was pared by 4 bases and J by 7 bases, with 16 bases of the junction left unmatched. CDR3 DNA sequence: TGCAGCGTTGCTCGTTTAACCGGGACAGGGGCCGGAGAGCAGTACTTC. Translation gives CSVARLTGTGAGEQYF.

The chain carries TRBV7-3 and TRBJ1-2; 7 positions agree with TRBD1. Germline assignment: CDR1 SGHTA and CDR2 FQGTGA. The CDR3 is made up of 15 amino acids. After removal of 5 bases from V and 4 bases from J, the junction contained 10 bases not matched to a gene. In nucleotides, the CDR3 is TGTGCCAGCAGCAGAACCGGGACAGACTCCTATGGCTACACCTTC. Amino acid sequence: CASSRTGTDSYGYTF.

The chain combines TRBV7-3 with TRBJ2-3; no clear D gene. Germline loops: CDR1 SGHTA, CDR2 FQGTGA. This CDR3 comprises 13 residues. The germline V and J ends were trimmed by 5 bases and 0 bases, with 6 bases remaining between them. This chain's CDR3 is CASSEESTDTQYF. In nucleotides, the CDR3 is TGTGCCAGCAGCGAGGAGAGCACAGATACGCAGTATTTT.

This chain connects TRBV7-9 to TRBJ2-1, with D perhaps matching TRBD2 (5 bases). The V end lost 2 bases, the J end lost 4 bases, and 12 bases lay between the germline ends. From germline, CDR1 is SEHNR and CDR2 FQNEAQ (reference sequence). The length of the CDR3 is 15 residues. CDR3: CASSLFRGRYNEQFF. Written as DNA, the CDR3 is TGTGCCAGCAGCTTATTCCGGGGAAGATACAATGAGCAGTTCTTC.

The rearrangement uses TRBV27 and TRBJ2-1; TRBD2 might be the D (6 bases). The germline V gene has CDR1 MNHEY and CDR2 SMNVEV (reference sequence). Trimming cost V 6 bases and J 1 base, with 10 bases left between them. The CDR3 runs 14 residues. DNA for the CDR3: TGTGCCAGCAGCTTGGGACTTTCCTACAATGAGCAGTTCTTC. It translates to CASSLGLSYNEQFF.

The chain joins TRBV4-1 to TRBJ2-3; TRBD1 agrees at 8 bases. The germline CDR1 and CDR2 sequences are MGHRA and YSYEKL. V lost 1 base and J lost 5; bases outside the gene matches: 5. This CDR3 contains 15 residues. The CDR3 DNA reads TGCGCCAGCAGCCAAGGACAGGGGACGGTAGATACGCAGTATTTT. It yields the protein CASSQGQGTVDTQYF.

The rearrangement uses TRBV29-1 and TRBJ2-7, with a possible D match to TRBD2 (6 bases). Germline assignment: CDR1 SQVTM and CDR2 ANQGSEA. Trimming removed 3 bases from V and 4 bases from J, with 16 bases in between. CDR3 length equals 14 residues. In nucleotides, the CDR3 is TGCAGCGTTGAGATGGCCGGGGGTGGATACGAGCAGTACTTC. It codes for CSVEMAGGGYEQYF.

This clone appeared a few times. The chain combines TRBV5-1 with TRBJ2-7; the match to TRBD1 covers 10 bases. Germline assignment: CDR1 SGHRS and CDR2 YFSETQ. The length of the CDR3 is 14 residues. V lost 4 bases to trimming and J lost 4 bases; unmatched junction nucleotides: 5. The DNA for the CDR3 is TGCGCCAGCAGCCCCGGGACAGGGGTATACGAGCAGTACTTC. Protein: CASSPGTGVYEQYF. The full variable domain, rest sourced from reference TRBV5-1 and TRBJ2-7, is KAGVTQTPRYLIKTRGQQVTLSCSPISGHRSVSWYQQTPGQGLQFLFEYFSETQRNKGNFPGRFSGRQFSNSRSEMNVSTLELGDSALYLCASSPGTGVYEQYFGPGTRLTVT.

The genes are TRBV11-3 and TRBJ2-5, with 7 bases aligning to TRBD2. Unmatched junction bases numbered 6, after V lost 3 bases and J lost 2 bases. Germline assignment: CDR1 SGHNT and CDR2 YENEEA. The CDR3 contains 15 residues. Written as DNA, the CDR3 is TGTGCCAGCAGCTTGGCAGGGCGGGAGCAAGAGACCCAGTACTTC. Its translation is CASSLAGREQETQYF.

This clone was counted between two and nine times. The chain links TRBV21-1 to TRBJ2-7; the D call TRBD2 from the table was never checked on the DNA. TRBV21-1 is classified as a pseudogene. CDR3 length equals 12 residues. The CDR3 DNA reads as TGTGTCCTCCGGGGCGCGGGATACGAGCAGTACTTC. It encodes CVLRGAGYEQYF.

In its sample, this clone was seen a few times. The genes are TRBV5-4 and TRBJ1-4; TRBD1 aligns across 9 bases. The V gene end was trimmed by 4 bases and the J gene end by 8 bases; junction bases not matched to a gene: 9. Germline loops: CDR1 SGHNT, CDR2 YYREEE (reference sequence). This CDR3 has 15 residues. Here the CDR3 DNA reads TGTGCCAGCAGCCGTGGACAGGGGCCTCTAGAAAAACTGTTTTTT. Protein sequence: CASSRGQGPLEKLFF.

CDR3 nucleotides: TGTGCCAGCAGCTTAGTTCTCTGGACAGACTCCTACGAGCAGTACTTC. Translated, it gives CASSLVLWTDSYEQYF. The V and J genes are TRBV11-3 and TRBJ2-7; tentatively, D is TRBD1 (6 bases). This CDR3 contains 16 residues. Germline V gene sequence: CDR1 SGHNT, CDR2 YENEEA. Trimming removed 1 base at V and 0 bases at J, with 13 bases between.